These 25 T cell receptor beta chains share one sample of origin, sequenced in a study of shared T cell receptors in the human thymus. Profiling relied on immunoSEQ multiplex PCR, and the TCRdb table lists in-frame clones only, not all of them. The table lists roughly 700,000 clones, around 89% of them singletons. This same sample was also part of a study on human thymus T cells.

What was sequenced was thymocytes. The receptors derive from a boy less than two years old with a congenital heart defect.

The chain has TRBV6-5 and TRBJ2-7; the match to TRBD2 covers 9 bases. V shed 5 bases, J shed 3 bases, and the junction held 5 bases outside the gene matches. The CDR3 runs to 14 residues. Germline-derived CDR1 and CDR2 are MNHEY and SVGAGI. CDR3 residues: CASSNETSGYEQYF. Written as DNA, the CDR3 is TGTGCCAGCAGTAACGAGACTAGCGGCTACGAGCAGTACTTC.

This chain links TRBV5-6 with TRBJ2-7; 14 nucleotides match TRBD2. The junction had 12 bases not matched to a gene; V was cut back by 4 bases and J by 9 bases. Germline CDR1 is SGHDT and CDR2 is YYEEEE. This CDR3 is built from 16 residues. CDR3 DNA: TGTGCCAGCAGCATTCGGACTAGCGGGAGGTTTTTTGGGCAGTACTTC. This codes for CASSIRTSGRFFGQYF.

The chain is built from TRBV6-6 and TRBJ2-3, with TRBD2 matching 7 bases. With 4 bases clipped from V and 3 bases from J, the junction kept 4 bases outside the gene matches. The CDR3 length is 14 residues. Germline lookup yields CDR1 MNHNY and CDR2 SVGAGI (reference sequence). CDR3 DNA: TGTGCCAGCAGTTCCAGACTAGCAACAGATACGCAGTATTTT. As protein: CASSSRLATDTQYF.

This chain links TRBV7-8 with TRBJ2-5, with TRBD2 identical over 7 bases. V shed 1 base and J 12 bases; nucleotides not matched to a gene: 8. Germline loops: CDR1 SGHVS, CDR2 FQNEAQ. CDR3 length equals 13 residues. The CDR3 loop reads CASSLEVRREKYF. The CDR3, as DNA: TGTGCCAGCAGCTTAGAAGTTCGGCGGGAGAAGTACTTC. Filled out from reference TRBV7-8 and TRBJ2-5, the complete variable domain reads GAGVSQSPRYKVAKRGQDVALRCDPISGHVSLFWYQQALGQGPEFLTYFQNEAQLDKSGLPSDRFFAERPEGSVSTLKIQRTQQEDSAVYLCASSLEVRREKYFGPGTRLLVL.

V usage is TRBV6-4 and J usage is TRBJ2-1; D might be TRBD2 (5 bases). V was trimmed by 2 bases and J by 6 bases, leaving 11 bases between them. The CDR3 length is 14 residues. Germline CDR1 reads MRHNA; CDR2 reads SNTAGT. The CDR3 sequence: CASSDPSAGNEQFF. The DNA for the CDR3 is TGTGCCAGCAGTGACCCCAGCGCGGGCAATGAGCAGTTCTTC.

The count of this clone is one. This rearrangement joins TRBV5-1 to TRBJ1-4; tentatively, D is TRBD1 (5 bases). There are 14 residues in the CDR3. The V and J ends lost 4 bases and 7 bases respectively, with 14 bases between them. In germline, CDR1 is SGHRS, CDR2 YFSETQ. CDR3 region: CASSRQGGGEKLFF. Here the CDR3 DNA reads TGCGCCAGCAGCCGTCAGGGTGGTGGTGAAAAACTGTTTTTT.

V gene TRBV27 combines with J gene TRBJ2-7; D not resolved. This CDR3 has 16 residues. Trimming removed 3 bases from V and 2 bases from J, with 17 bases in between. Germline CDR1 MNHEY, CDR2 SMNVEV (reference sequence). DNA for the CDR3: TGTGCCAGCAGTTTTTATCGACGGCTACTACCCTACGAGCAGTACTTC. Translating it yields CASSFYRRLLPYEQYF.

The chain joins TRBV7-9 to TRBJ2-3; D is perhaps TRBD2 (7 bases). The CDR3 consists of 16 residues. Germline V CDR1 and CDR2: SEHNR, FQNEAQ (reference sequence). Deletions cut 3 bases from V and 2 bases from J, with 15 bases between. The CDR3: CASSFPRGTTTDTQYF. DNA of the CDR3: TGTGCCAGCAGCTTTCCTAGGGGGACTACCACAGATACGCAGTATTTT.

The chain combines TRBV7-2 with TRBJ2-2, with no clear D. The CDR3 extends over 16 amino acids. Looked up from germline, CDR1 is SGHTA and CDR2 is FQGNSA. V was cut by 7 bases and J by 0 bases, with 15 bases left in between. CDR3 in amino acids: CASNPDGLANTGELFF. Written as DNA, the CDR3 is TGTGCCAGCAACCCGGATGGCCTAGCGAACACCGGGGAGCTGTTTTTT.

The table lists this clone with a count of one. This chain links TRBV11-2 with TRBJ2-5; possible D gene TRBD2, 6 bases. Germline V CDR1 and CDR2: SGHAT, FQNNGV. Trimming removed 3 bases from V and 4 bases from J, with 12 bases in between. The CDR3 sequence is 14 residues long. The CDR3 coding sequence is TGTGCCAGCAGCTTTCCCCCGGGACTAGAGACCCAGTACTTC. It translates to CASSFPPGLETQYF.

The chain links TRBV19 to TRBJ1-1, with TRBD1 as a possible D gene (5 bases). Germline lookup yields CDR1 LNHDA and CDR2 SQIVND (reference sequence). Deletions cut 5 bases from V and 0 bases from J, with 16 bases between. The CDR3 spans 16 residues. The CDR3 here is CASSPTHGAVNTEAFF. In nucleotides, the CDR3 is TGTGCCAGTAGTCCAACACATGGGGCAGTGAACACTGAAGCTTTCTTT.

The table lists this clone with a few counts. The chain couples TRBV28 to TRBJ2-7, with D perhaps matching TRBD1 (5 bases). Trimming removed 7 bases from V and 1 base from J, with 14 bases in between. The CDR3 is 14 residues long. Germline lookup yields CDR1 MDHEN and CDR2 SYDVKM. DNA for the CDR3: TGTGCCAGCATTGAAGGTCAGGGTTCCTACGAGCAGTACTTC. It translates to CASIEGQGSYEQYF.

This chain links TRBV5-4 with TRBJ2-3; 11 nucleotides align to TRBD2. CDR1 and CDR2 from the germline V gene are SGHNT and YYREEE (reference sequence). V shed 4 bases and J 4 bases; nucleotides not matched to a gene: 11. This CDR3 comprises 17 residues. The CDR3 reads CASSADKLAGEADTQYF. DNA for the CDR3: TGTGCCAGCAGCGCTGACAAACTAGCGGGAGAGGCAGATACGCAGTATTTT.

The chain recombines TRBV9 with TRBJ2-2, with 11 nucleotides matching TRBD2. The CDR3 totals 19 residues. Germline CDR1 reads SGDLS; CDR2 reads YYNGEE. The junction had 10 bases not matched to a gene; V was cut back by 0 bases and J by 3 bases. CDR3 nucleotide sequence: TGTGCCAGCAGCGTAGTCCCCCTAGCGGGAGGTTCGGACACCGGGGAGCTGTTTTTT. It yields the protein CASSVVPLAGGSDTGELFF.

This chain joins TRBV27 and TRBJ1-2; possibly TRBD1 for D (5 bases). V shed 6 bases and J shed 2 bases, with 13 bases lying between them. Germline V lookup: CDR1 MNHEY, CDR2 SMNVEV (reference sequence). The CDR3 loop spans 14 amino acids. The CDR3 coding sequence is TGTGCCAGCAGCTGGGGGGGGTGGAACTATGGCTACACCTTC. Residues: CASSWGGWNYGYTF.

The rearrangement uses TRBV6-5 and TRBJ2-7; 10 nucleotides align to TRBD1. The CDR3 is 14 residues long. CDR1 and CDR2 (germline): MNHEY, SVGAGI. The trim removed 10 bases at V and 6 bases at J, leaving 12 bases unmatched. CDR3 in DNA: TGTGCCACGACCGGGGACAGGGGACCCTCCGAGCAGTACTTC. Protein product: CATTGDRGPSEQYF.

This clone was counted a few times. The chain recombines TRBV4-1 with TRBJ1-4, with TRBD1 identical over 7 bases. V shed 0 bases and J 7 bases; nucleotides not matched to a gene: 14. Germline V lookup: CDR1 MGHRA, CDR2 YSYEKL. There are 18 residues in the CDR3. CDR3 residues: CASSQEGTVYRFGEKLFF. CDR3 DNA sequence: TGCGCCAGCAGCCAAGAGGGGACAGTTTATCGGTTTGGTGAAAAACTGTTTTTT.

The V gene is TRBV13, the J gene TRBJ2-7, with D perhaps TRBD2 (5 bases). The germline V gene has CDR1 PRHDT and CDR2 FYEKMQ (reference sequence). V was pared by 8 bases and J by 2 bases, with 13 bases between. The CDR3 contains 13 residues. The chain's CDR3 is CASFPGKPYEQYF. CDR3 bases: TGTGCCAGCTTTCCGGGAAAACCCTACGAGCAGTACTTC. Complete variable domain (other parts from reference TRBV13 and TRBJ2-7): AAGVIQSPRHLIKEKRETATLKCYPIPRHDTVYWYQQGPGQDPQFLISFYEKMQSDKGSIPDRFSAQQFSDYHSELNMSSLELGDSALYFCASFPGKPYEQYFGPGTRLTVT.

The chain carries TRBV28 and TRBJ1-5; D possibly corresponds to TRBD1 (6 bases). V was trimmed by 6 bases and J by 0 bases, leaving 15 bases between them. Germline V gives CDR1 MDHEN, CDR2 SYDVKM. This CDR3 is built from 16 residues. CDR3 loop: CASSHRGGYSNQPQHF. Here the CDR3 DNA reads TGTGCCAGCAGCCATCGGGGGGGCTATAGCAATCAGCCCCAGCATTTT.

The gene calls are TRBV5-6 and TRBJ1-3, with 7 bases fitting TRBD1. The CDR3 consists of 15 residues. The trim removed 4 bases at V and 4 bases at J, leaving 8 bases unmatched. Germline assignment: CDR1 SGHDT and CDR2 YYEEEE. The DNA for the CDR3 is TGTGCCAGCAGCCTCCGGGACAGCGGCGGAAACACCATATATTTT. This codes for CASSLRDSGGNTIYF.

This chain connects TRBV19 to TRBJ1-4; tentatively, D is TRBD1 (6 bases). The CDR3 totals 12 residues. The V gene lost 8 bases and the J gene lost 6 bases, with 10 bases spanning the gap. CDR1 and CDR2 from the germline V gene are LNHDA and SQIVND (reference sequence). In DNA form, the CDR3 reads TGTGCCAGTCTTTCAGGGGATGAAAAACTGTTTTTT. This sequence encodes CASLSGDEKLFF.

The chain recombines TRBV4-1 with TRBJ2-7, with TRBD2 as a possible D gene (6 bases). Germline values: CDR1 MGHRA, CDR2 YSYEKL. The V gene lost 0 bases and the J gene lost 4 bases, with 16 bases spanning the gap. The length of the CDR3 is 16 residues. The CDR3 loop is CASSQDGAPAGYEQYF. CDR3 DNA: TGCGCCAGCAGCCAAGACGGAGCGCCGGCGGGATACGAGCAGTACTTC.

The chain uses TRBV28 and TRBJ2-2; 7 bases are a match to TRBD1. The CDR3 has 14 amino acids. Per the germline V gene, CDR1 is MDHEN and CDR2 is SYDVKM. The V and J ends lost 8 bases and 5 bases, in that order; junction bases with no gene match: 8. CDR3 loop: CASRDRDWTGELFF. The CDR3 DNA is TGTGCCAGCCGTGACAGGGATTGGACCGGGGAGCTGTTTTTT.

This clone is a singleton in its sample. The genes are TRBV6-5 and TRBJ1-2, with D possibly matching TRBD1 (5 bases). Trimming stripped 2 bases from V and 5 bases from J, with 15 bases between. The CDR3 length is 15 residues. CDR1 and CDR2 from the germline V gene are MNHEY and SVGAGI. CDR3: CASSYHKGTRYGYTF. CDR3 nucleotides: TGTGCCAGCAGTTACCACAAGGGGACTCGGTATGGCTACACCTTC.

The rearrangement joins TRBV12-5 to TRBJ1-5; D uncertain. The germline CDR1 and CDR2 sequences are LGHNT and FRNRAP. The CDR3 runs to 15 residues. V was shortened by 2 bases and J by 0 bases, with 8 bases between the two germline ends. The CDR3 loop reads CASGLWAVSNQPQHF. CDR3 DNA: TGTGCTAGTGGTTTGTGGGCAGTTAGCAATCAGCCCCAGCATTTT.